Sequencing of this T cell receptor beta chain was carried out in a study of cytotoxic CD8 clonotypes in ibrutinib-treated CLL. At the level of the study: With a range of 6 to 36, the median treatment time before response samples were taken was more than nine months.

With respect to this clone: The target antigen is unknown.

CDR3 length: 16 residues. Per germline, CDR1 SGHAT and CDR2 FQNNGV. Trimming stripped 1 base from V and 0 bases from J, with 10 bases between. Regarding the study as a whole: Clonality rose at ibrutinib response, held steady in sustained remission, and fell toward baseline at progression.

Some clones are missing from TCRdb's copy, which holds only in-frame ones; the method was immunoSEQ multiplex PCR. The repertoire holds approximately 150,000 clones, with roughly 80% as singletons. Sequences were derived from PBMCs, sampled after 24 months of ibrutinib treatment. The genes are TRBV11-2 and TRBJ1-5, with D possibly TRBD1 on 5 matching bases. This receptor was obtained from a human donor with chronic lymphocytic leukemia. CDR3: CASSLGTISSNQPQHF. CDR3 DNA: TGTGCCAGCAGCTTAGGGACAATCTCTAGCAATCAGCCCCAGCATTTT.